One and the same sample provided the 4 T cell receptor beta chains below, sequenced in a study of cytomegalovirus exposure and HLA in healthy donors. PCR involved 60 Vbeta and 13 Jbeta primers. TCRdb keeps only in-frame clones here, not all; method: immunoSEQ multiplex PCR. The data show 150,000 or so clones, approximately 70% seen once. The sequencing input was PBMCs. The receptors were gathered from a man aged 35-49 years in good health and CMV-seropositive.

The chain is built from TRBV6-6 and TRBJ1-2; 10 positions agree with TRBD1. With V trimmed by 4 bases and J by 2 bases, 4 bases remained unmatched. The CDR3 has 15 amino acids. In germline, CDR1 is MNHNY, CDR2 SVGAGI (reference sequence). DNA for the CDR3: TGTGCCAGCAGTTTTTGGACAGGGGGAAACTATGGCTACACCTTC. Translated, it gives CASSFWTGGNYGYTF.

The chain recombines TRBV27 with TRBJ1-4; perhaps TRBD1 as D (6 bases). This CDR3 spans 15 amino acids. Trimming left V 3 bases short and J 8 bases short, with 16 bases between. From germline, CDR1 is MNHEY and CDR2 SMNVEV (reference sequence). The CDR3 here is CASSFDGQSWEKLFF. The CDR3, as DNA: TGTGCCAGCAGTTTTGACGGACAGTCTTGGGAAAAACTGTTTTTT.

The gene calls are TRBV9 and TRBJ2-1; D ambiguous. This CDR3 is built from 17 residues. Germline CDR1 SGDLS, CDR2 YYNGEE. V lost 0 bases to trimming and J lost 2 bases, with 15 bases between them. CDR3 amino acids: CASSVGPEQPPYNEQFF. CDR3 nucleotides: TGTGCCAGCAGCGTAGGTCCAGAACAGCCCCCCTACAATGAGCAGTTCTTC.

The chain carries TRBV7-3 and TRBJ2-7; TRBD1 aligns across 7 bases. The V gene end was trimmed by 3 bases and the J gene end by 2 bases; junction bases not matched to a gene: 7. The CDR3 runs to 15 residues. Germline V gives CDR1 SGHTA, CDR2 FQGTGA. The CDR3 sequence is CASSLTGTEAYEQYF. CDR3 sequence (DNA): TGTGCCAGCAGCTTGACCGGGACAGAGGCCTACGAGCAGTACTTC.